One TCR beta chain is described in this entry. The antigen is undetermined. Profiling relied on immunoSEQ multiplex PCR, and the TCRdb table lists in-frame clones only, not all of them. The table has about 82,000 clones, about 87% seen once. The source of the sample is a study of identifying expanded T cells in peripheral blood. Findings and caveats of the study: Clone count variance between approximately two-week samples rose with total template count. Differentially abundant clones: roughly 1.3 between replicates, 15 to 17 at approximately 13 days, less than 20 at four.

With 7 bases removed from V and 0 bases from J, the gap between germline ends came to 13 bases. CDR1 and CDR2 (germline): LNHDA, SQIVND (reference sequence). The CDR3 covers 15 residues. During the collection period, no donor immune events like infections were recorded. The source is a person between 18 and 75 years old in good health. The source material was blood. The chain combines TRBV19 with TRBJ1-3, with D hard to call. CDR3 sequence (DNA): TGTGCCAGTAAACATTTGGACTACTCTGGAAACACCATATATTTT. This encodes CASKHLDYSGNTIYF.